The rows below give T cell receptor beta chains drawn from one sample of a study of tumor-infiltrating T cells and Merkel cell polyomavirus. TCRdb's table, derived via immunoSEQ multiplex PCR, lists solely in-frame clones and lacks some. The sample consists of about 25,000 clones, around 90% of them appearing once. The sequencing input was lymph node tissue. Every receptor here comes from a man over 45 with Merkel cell carcinoma. The CDR3 runs from the conserved cysteine through the conserved F or W. Each record gives: J gene, D gene, V gene, clone size, CDR3 DNA, CDR3 protein. A D gene is named only where the DNA matches it firmly. Expanded clones are given a class, and other clones once, few, many or no size at all.

J: TRBJ1-5
D: TRBD1
V: TRBV6-5
size: .
DNA: TGTGCCAGCGGTGACAGGGTAGGTCAGCCCCAGCATTTT
CDR3: CASGDRVGQPQHF

J: TRBJ2-7
D: TRBD2
V: TRBV6-5
size: .
DNA: TGTGCCACCAAGACTAGCACCTATTCCTACGAGCAGTACTTC
CDR3: CATKTSTYSYEQYF

J: TRBJ2-5
D: TRBD2
V: TRBV28
size: .
DNA: TGTGCCAGCAGTCACCACGCGGCTAGCGGGAATCGATGGACCCAGTACTTC
CDR3: CASSHHAASGNRWTQYF

J: TRBJ2-5
D: TRBD1
V: TRBV6-6
size: .
DNA: TGTGCCAGCAGACTTAGACAGGGACAAGAGACCCAGTACTTC
CDR3: CASRLRQGQETQYF

J: TRBJ1-6
D: .
V: TRBV19
size: .
DNA: TGTGCCAGTAGAGGGGCGGACTATAATTCACCCCTCCACTTT
CDR3: CASRGADYNSPLHF

J: TRBJ2-6
D: TRBD1
V: TRBV7-9
size: .
DNA: TGTGCCAGCAGCTCGAGGGACAGGGGGTGGTCTGGGGCCAACGTCCTGACTTTC
CDR3: CASSSRDRGWSGANVLTF

J: TRBJ1-2
D: .
V: TRBV5-6
size: .
DNA: TGTGCCAGCAGCTTGGCGGCTATCAGGAAGGGCTACACCTTC
CDR3: CASSLAAIRKGYTF

J: TRBJ2-3
D: .
V: TRBV6-4
size: .
DNA: TGTGCCAGCAGTGACAGGGGGTCCAGCACAGATACGCAGTATTTT
CDR3: CASSDRGSSTDTQYF

J: TRBJ1-1
D: TRBD1
V: TRBV4-2
size: few
DNA: TGTGCCAGCACCTTCACGGGAGCAGGGGGGTTTAACACTGAAGCTTTCTTT
CDR3: CASTFTGAGGFNTEAFF

J: TRBJ2-7
D: .
V: TRBV5-4
size: .
DNA: TGTGCCAGCAGCTTGGGCAGGCGCGAGCAGTACTTC
CDR3: CASSLGRREQYF

J: TRBJ1-3
D: TRBD1
V: TRBV28
size: .
DNA: TGTGCCAGCAGTTTAACGGGAGGGGGCGGCTCTGGAAACACCATATATTTT
CDR3: CASSLTGGGGSGNTIYF

J: TRBJ1-1
D: TRBD1
V: TRBV6-5
size: .
DNA: TGTGCCAGCAGTTACAGGGGACAGTATGAAGCTTTCTTT
CDR3: CASSYRGQYEAFF

J: TRBJ2-2
D: TRBD1
V: TRBV6-5
size: .
DNA: TGTGCCAGCAGTTTCGGACAGGGCACCGGGGAGCTGTTTTTT
CDR3: CASSFGQGTGELFF

J: TRBJ2-1
D: TRBD2
V: TRBV28
size: once
DNA: TGTGCCAGCAGATCCGGGACTAGCGGGCTTTCGAGCTCCTACAATGAGCAGTTCTTC
CDR3: CASRSGTSGLSSSYNEQFF

J: TRBJ2-2
D: TRBD1
V: TRBV5-4
size: .
DNA: TGTGCCAGCAGGGAGAGAGGACAGGGCTCTTACACCGGGGAGCTGTTTTTT
CDR3: CASRERGQGSYTGELFF

J: TRBJ2-3
D: .
V: TRBV4-3
size: .
DNA: TGCGCCAGCAGCCAAGATCGGACGGGGGAGGATACGCAGTATTTT
CDR3: CASSQDRTGEDTQYF

J: TRBJ1-2
D: .
V: TRBV4-3
size: .
DNA: TGCGCCAGCAGCCAAGATCTATCAGGACTCTATGGCTACACCTTC
CDR3: CASSQDLSGLYGYTF

J: TRBJ2-7
D: TRBD2
V: TRBV9
size: few
DNA: TGTGCCAGCAGCCCGGGGGACTATTCCTACGAGCAGTACTTC
CDR3: CASSPGDYSYEQYF

J: TRBJ2-2
D: TRBD1
V: TRBV2
size: .
DNA: TGTGCCCATTATTTCGGACAGGGGTCCCCCGGGGAGCTGTTTTTT
CDR3: CAHYFGQGSPGELFF

J: TRBJ2-1
D: .
V: TRBV19
size: .
DNA: TGTGCCAGTAGTATAAGCCCATCTAGCTCCTACAATGAGCAGTTCTTC
CDR3: CASSISPSSSYNEQFF

J: TRBJ2-7
D: TRBD2
V: TRBV30
size: once
DNA: TGTGCCTGGAGTCCTTTAGTAGCGGGAGGTTACGAGCAGTACTTC
CDR3: CAWSPLVAGGYEQYF

J: TRBJ2-5
D: .
V: TRBV7-8
size: .
DNA: TGTGCCAGCAGCCTTTGGGGATCCGGGACTCCAGAGACCCAGTACTTC
CDR3: CASSLWGSGTPETQYF

J: TRBJ1-1
D: TRBD1
V: TRBV6-1
size: once
DNA: TGTGCCAGCAGTTGGGACAGGGTGGACACTGAAGCTTTCTTT
CDR3: CASSWDRVDTEAFF

J: TRBJ1-4
D: TRBD1
V: TRBV6-5
size: once
DNA: TGTGCCAGCAGTTCGCACCGGGACAGGGGGATTGAAAAACTGTTTTTT
CDR3: CASSSHRDRGIEKLFF

J: TRBJ1-2
D: TRBD1
V: TRBV18
size: .
DNA: TGTGCCAGCTCACCCTGGGACAGGGGCTATGGCTACACCTTC
CDR3: CASSPWDRGYGYTF

J: TRBJ2-5
D: .
V: TRBV7-6
size: .
DNA: TGTGCCAGCAGGCCGGACAGCCAAGAGACCCAGTACTTC
CDR3: CASRPDSQETQYF

J: TRBJ2-3
D: TRBD1
V: TRBV7-3
size: .
DNA: TGTGCCAGCAGCTACAGGGGCGGGAGCACAGATACGCAGTATTTT
CDR3: CASSYRGGSTDTQYF

J: TRBJ1-3
D: .
V: TRBV5-1
size: .
DNA: TGCGCCAGCAGCCAGGGTATCACTGGAAACACCATATATTTT
CDR3: CASSQGITGNTIYF

J: TRBJ2-3
D: TRBD2
V: TRBV11-3
size: .
DNA: TGTGCCAGCAGCCATCGCGGGGCGGCGGGAGAGAAAGATACGCAGTATTTT
CDR3: CASSHRGAAGEKDTQYF

J: TRBJ1-3
D: .
V: TRBV10-3
size: .
DNA: TGTGCCATCAGAACTAGCCTCTCTGGAAACACCATATATTTT
CDR3: CAIRTSLSGNTIYF

J: TRBJ2-7
D: TRBD1
V: TRBV7-3
size: .
DNA: TGTGCCAGCAGCCTAGGGACAGGGCGTGAGCAGTACTTC
CDR3: CASSLGTGREQYF